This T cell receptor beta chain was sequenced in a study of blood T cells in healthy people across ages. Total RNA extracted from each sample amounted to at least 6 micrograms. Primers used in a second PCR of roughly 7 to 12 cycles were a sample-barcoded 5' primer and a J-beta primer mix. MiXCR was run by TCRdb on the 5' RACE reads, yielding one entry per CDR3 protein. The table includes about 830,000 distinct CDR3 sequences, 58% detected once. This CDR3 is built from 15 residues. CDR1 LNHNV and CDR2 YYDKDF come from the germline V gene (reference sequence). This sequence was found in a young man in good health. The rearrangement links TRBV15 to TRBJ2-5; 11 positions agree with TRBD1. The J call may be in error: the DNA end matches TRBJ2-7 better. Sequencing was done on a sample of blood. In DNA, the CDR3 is TGTGCCACCAGCAGATCCGGGACAGGGGGTCTCGAGCAGTACTTC. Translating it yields CATSRSGTGGLEQYF.